This T cell receptor beta chain was found in a study of technical replicates of blood from a few donors. Repertoires were generated with immunoSEQ multiplex PCR, while TCRdb's copy carries only in-frame clones and drops some. The table shows about 93,000 clones, with roughly 96% occurring only once. The receptor was derived from a human donor in good health. Sequenced material: T cells isolated from PBMCs.

CDR3 sequence (DNA): TGTGCCAGCAGTGGAAGGACAGGGAGCTACGAGCAGTACTTC. This gives the protein CASSGRTGSYEQYF. V usage is TRBV28 and J usage is TRBJ2-7, with 8 bases lining up with TRBD1. Trimming cost V 5 bases and J 3 bases; bases outside gene matches: 6. Germline CDR1 is MDHEN and CDR2 is SYDVKM. The CDR3 is made up of 14 amino acids.